A selection of T cell receptor beta chains follows, all from one sample in a study of immune heterogeneity within non-small cell lung tumors. TCRdb re-called the multiplex PCR reads through MiXCR, storing one row per CDR3 protein. Of under 35,000 distinct CDR3 sequences listed, about 30% are singletons. What was sequenced was lung tumor tissue. Receptors originate from a man aged 35-49 years with non-small cell lung cancer. Both conserved end residues are part of each CDR3. A D gene is named only where the DNA matches it firmly. A row's size may be missing; if present it is once, few, many or a size class.

many,16,TRBD1,TRBJ2-2,TRBV11-3,CASSTRQGEGTGELFF,TGTGCCAGCAGCACCAGACAGGGTGAGGGCACCGGGGAGCTGTTTTTT
many,13,NA,TRBJ2-2,TRBV6-1,CASSEGYTGELFF,TGTGCCAGCAGTGAAGGTTACACCGGGGAGCTGTTTTTT
many,15,NA,TRBJ2-3,TRBV7-2,CASSPPGIGADTQYF,TGTGCCAGCAGCCCCCCAGGGATCGGGGCAGATACGCAGTATTTT
NA,15,NA,TRBJ2-5,TRBV10-3,CAISERRVNQETQYF,TGTGCCATCAGTGAGAGGAGGGTCAACCAAGAGACCCAGTACTTC
NA,13,NA,TRBJ2-7,TRBV18,CASSPPEGNEQYF,TGTGCCAGCTCACCACCGGAAGGGAACGAGCAGTACTTC
many,16,TRBD2,TRBJ2-1,TRBV19,CASSSRLAGVYNEQFF,TGTGCCAGTAGTTCCCGACTAGCGGGAGTCTACAATGAGCAGTTCTTC
few,18,TRBD1,TRBJ2-2,TRBV10-2,CASNPGQGAYWGTGELFF,TGCGCCAGCAACCCGGGACAGGGGGCTTACTGGGGGACCGGGGAGCTGTTTTTT
NA,14,NA,TRBJ1-1,TRBV29-1,CSVLWSRGSTEAFF,TGCAGCGTTCTCTGGTCCAGGGGTAGCACTGAAGCTTTCTTT
many,14,TRBD2,TRBJ2-7,TRBV11-2,CASSFSGGSYEQYF,TGTGCCAGCAGCTTTAGCGGGGGCTCCTACGAGCAGTACTTC
NA,14,NA,TRBJ2-5,TRBV20-1,CSARDRRAQETQYF,TGCAGTGCTAGAGATCGTAGGGCCCAAGAGACCCAGTACTTC
many,14,TRBD1,TRBJ1-6,TRBV20-1,CSAVQGQIDSPLHF,TGCAGTGCCGTACAGGGGCAGATCGATTCACCCCTCCACTTT
medium-sized,14,TRBD2,TRBJ2-3,TRBV7-3,CASSLNGRTDTQYF,TGTGCCAGCAGCTTAAACGGGAGGACAGATACGCAGTATTTT
many,12,NA,TRBJ2-7,TRBV2,CASSDHRSEQYF,TGTGCCAGCAGTGATCACAGGTCCGAGCAGTACTTC
NA,14,TRBD2,TRBJ2-7,TRBV19,CASSPGTTSYEQYF,TGTGCCAGTAGTCCAGGGACTACTAGCTACGAGCAGTACTTC